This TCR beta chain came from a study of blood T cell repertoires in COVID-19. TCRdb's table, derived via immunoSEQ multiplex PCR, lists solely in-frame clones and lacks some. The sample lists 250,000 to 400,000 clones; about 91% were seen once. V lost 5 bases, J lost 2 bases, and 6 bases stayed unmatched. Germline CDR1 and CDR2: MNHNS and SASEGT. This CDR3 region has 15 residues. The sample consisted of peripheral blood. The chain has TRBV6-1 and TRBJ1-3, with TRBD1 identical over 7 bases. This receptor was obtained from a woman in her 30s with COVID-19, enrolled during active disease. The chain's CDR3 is CASSSNRGTGNTIYF. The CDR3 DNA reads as TGTGCCAGCAGTTCGAACAGGGGTACTGGAAACACCATATATTTT.